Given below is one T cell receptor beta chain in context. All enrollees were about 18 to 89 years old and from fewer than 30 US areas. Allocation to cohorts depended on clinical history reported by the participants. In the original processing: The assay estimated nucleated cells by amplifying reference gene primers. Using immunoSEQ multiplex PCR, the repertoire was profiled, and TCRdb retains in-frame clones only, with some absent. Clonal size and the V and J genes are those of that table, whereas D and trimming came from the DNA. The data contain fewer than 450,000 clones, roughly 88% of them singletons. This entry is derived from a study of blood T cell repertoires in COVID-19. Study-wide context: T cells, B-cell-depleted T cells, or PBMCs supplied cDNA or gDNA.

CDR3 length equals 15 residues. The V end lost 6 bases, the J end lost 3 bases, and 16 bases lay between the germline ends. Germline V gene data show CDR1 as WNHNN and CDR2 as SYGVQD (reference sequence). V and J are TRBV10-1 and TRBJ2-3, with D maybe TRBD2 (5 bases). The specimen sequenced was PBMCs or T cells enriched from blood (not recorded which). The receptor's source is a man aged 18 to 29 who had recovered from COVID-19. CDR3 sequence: CASSPGVMGTDTQYF. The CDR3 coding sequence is TGCGCCAGCAGCCCCGGGGTAATGGGGACAGATACGCAGTATTTT.